This TCR beta chain came from a study of cytomegalovirus exposure and HLA in healthy donors. Primers: 60 Vbeta forward and 13 Jbeta reverse. Clones were sequenced by immunoSEQ multiplex PCR, and TCRdb holds only the in-frame ones, with some missing. Of 65,000 to 75,000 clones listed, under 85% are singletons. V lost 3 bases and J lost 5; bases outside the gene matches: 4. The CDR3 totals 15 residues. The germline gives CDR1 SGDLS, CDR2 YYNGEE. The source is a woman aged 60-75 years in good health and CMV-seropositive. This chain joins TRBV9 and TRBJ2-2; 10 bases line up with TRBD1. Sequenced sample: PBMCs. The CDR3 spells CASSGQGAGTGELFF. The DNA for the CDR3 is TGTGCCAGCAGCGGACAGGGGGCGGGGACCGGGGAGCTGTTTTTT. The variable domain in full, with the rest retrieved from reference TRBV9 and TRBJ2-2, is DSGVTQTPKHLITATGQRVTLRCSPRSGDLSVYWYQQSLDQGLQFLIQYYNGEERAKGNILERFSAQQFPDLHSELNLSSLELGDSALYFCASSGQGAGTGELFFGEGSRLTVL.